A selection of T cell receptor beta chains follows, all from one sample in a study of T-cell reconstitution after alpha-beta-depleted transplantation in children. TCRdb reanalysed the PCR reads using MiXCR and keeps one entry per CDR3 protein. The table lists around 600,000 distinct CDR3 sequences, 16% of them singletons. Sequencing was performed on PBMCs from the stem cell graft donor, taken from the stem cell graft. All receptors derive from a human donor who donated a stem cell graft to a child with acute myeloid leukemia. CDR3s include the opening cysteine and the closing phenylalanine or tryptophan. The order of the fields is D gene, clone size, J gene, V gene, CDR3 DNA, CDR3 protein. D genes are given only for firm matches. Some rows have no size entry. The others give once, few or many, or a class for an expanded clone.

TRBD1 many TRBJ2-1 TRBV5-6 TGTGCCAGCAGCTTGGCCGGGGACAGGTTGAGCTCCTACAATGAGCAGTTCTTC CASSLAGDRLSSYNEQFF
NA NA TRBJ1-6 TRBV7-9 TGTGCCAGCAGCGCGGACGGGAATTCACCCCTCCACTTT CASSADGNSPLHF
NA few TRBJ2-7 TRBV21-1 TGTGCCAGCAGCAAAGCGGACAGAGAATACGAGCAGTACTTC CASSKADREYEQYF
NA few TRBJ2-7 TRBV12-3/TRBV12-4 TGTGCCAGCAGCTGGCAGGGGCGCTTCCACGAGCAGTACTTC CASSWQGRFHEQYF
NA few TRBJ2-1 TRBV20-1 TGCAGTGCTCGTAGCGTTTCGGGCAATGAGCAGTTCTTC CSARSVSGNEQFF
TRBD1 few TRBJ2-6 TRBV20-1 TGCAGTGCTTGGGACAGGGCCTCTGGGGCCAACGTCCTGACTTTC CSAWDRASGANVLTF
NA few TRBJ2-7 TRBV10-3 TGTGCCATCAGGGACGGGACCTACGAGCAGTACTTC CAIRDGTYEQYF
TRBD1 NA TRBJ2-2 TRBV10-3 TGTGCCGCCCGGGACAGGTGGGACGGGGAGCTGTTTTTT CAARDRWDGELFF
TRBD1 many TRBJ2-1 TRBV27 TGTGCCAGCAGTACAGGGGTCTCCCCCAATGAGCAGTTCTTC CASSTGVSPNEQFF
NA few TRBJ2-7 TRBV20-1 TGCAGTGCTAGCAACAATCCAGAAGAACAGAGCGAGCAGTACTTC CSASNNPEEQSEQYF
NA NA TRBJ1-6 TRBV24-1 TGTGCCACCACCTCACCCCTCCACTTT CATTSPLHF
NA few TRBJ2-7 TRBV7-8 TGTGCCAGCAGCTCTGAGGTCGTCAGGGCCCACGAGCAGTACTTC CASSSEVVRAHEQYF
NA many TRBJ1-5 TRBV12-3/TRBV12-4 TGTGCCAGCAATGGGGATCCGAATCAGCCCCAGCATTTT CASNGDPNQPQHF
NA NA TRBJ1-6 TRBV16 TGTGCCAGCAGCCGCCAATTCGGTTCACCCCTCCACTTT CASSRQFGSPLHF
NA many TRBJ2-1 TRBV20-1 TGCAGTGCTAGAGATCGGGGTTACTACAATGAGCAGTTCTTC CSARDRGYYNEQFF
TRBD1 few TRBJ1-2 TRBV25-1 TGTGCCAGCAGTGAATACTTTGACAGGGACCACTCTAACTATGGCTACACCTTC CASSEYFDRDHSNYGYTF
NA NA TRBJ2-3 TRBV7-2 TGTGCCAGCAGCCCGATTAGCGGCCGAATCACAGATACGCAGTATTTT CASSPISGRITDTQYF
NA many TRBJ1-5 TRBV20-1 TGCAGTGCTGGCGCTCAGGGGACGGGCAATCAGCCCCAGCATTTT CSAGAQGTGNQPQHF
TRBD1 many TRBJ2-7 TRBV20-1 TGCAGTGCTGATCCCGGGACAGGGGTTGGGTACGAGCAGTACTTC CSADPGTGVGYEQYF
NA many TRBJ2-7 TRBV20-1 TGCAGTGCTCCCCACAGAGCCGACGGGGAGCAGTACTTC CSAPHRADGEQYF
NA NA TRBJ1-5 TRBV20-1 TGCAGTGCTAGTTTAGGCGGGCTGGGCTTCAATCAGCCCCAGCATTTT CSASLGGLGFNQPQHF
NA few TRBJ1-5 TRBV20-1 TGCAGTGCTAGTCGCGTGGGACTAGGCAATCAGCCCCAGCATTTT CSASRVGLGNQPQHF
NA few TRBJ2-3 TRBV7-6 TGTGCCAGCAGCCCGGGACCTTGGAGCACAGATACGCAGTATTTT CASSPGPWSTDTQYF
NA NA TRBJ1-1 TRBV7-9 TGTGCCAGCAGCTTAGCCACAGGGCCCGGTAACACTGAAGCTTTCTTT CASSLATGPGNTEAFF
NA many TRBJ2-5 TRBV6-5 TGTGCCAGCAGTTACTCGACTAGGGGCCGAACAGAAAGGGAGACCCAGTACTTC CASSYSTRGRTERETQYF
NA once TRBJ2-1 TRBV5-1 TGCGCCAGCAGCTTCACAGGGCAGAGCTCCTACAATGAGCAGTTCTTC CASSFTGQSSYNEQFF
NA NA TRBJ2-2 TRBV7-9 TGTGCCAGCAGCTTACTACTGGCAGGTCGAACCGGGGAGCTGTTTTTT CASSLLLAGRTGELFF
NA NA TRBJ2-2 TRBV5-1 TGCGCCAGCAGCTTGGTAGAGGGGACCGGGGAGCTGTTTTTT CASSLVEGTGELFF
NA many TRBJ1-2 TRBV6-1 TGTGCCAGCAGTGAATACGCGGGGTCAAGGGTGGATGGCTACACCTTC CASSEYAGSRVDGYTF
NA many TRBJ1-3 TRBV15 TGTGCCACCTCCTCTGGAAACACCATATATTTT CATSSGNTIYF
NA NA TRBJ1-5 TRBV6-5 TGTGCCAGCAGTTATCCTGGGGCTGCTCAGCCCCAGCATTTT CASSYPGAAQPQHF
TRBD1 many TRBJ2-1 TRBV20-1 TGCAGTGCTGGGGACAGGGCTCACAATGAGCAGTTCTTC CSAGDRAHNEQFF
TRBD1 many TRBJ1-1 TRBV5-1 TGTGCCAGCAGCTTAAGGACAGGGGACACTGAAGCTTTCTTT CASSLRTGDTEAFF
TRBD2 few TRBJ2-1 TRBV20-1 TGCAGTGCTAGAGATGGGCGGGGGGGTGTCAATGAGCAGTTCTTC CSARDGRGGVNEQFF
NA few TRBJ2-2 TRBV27 TGTGCCAGCAGTAACGGACAGCGGACCGGGGAGCTGTTTTTT CASSNGQRTGELFF
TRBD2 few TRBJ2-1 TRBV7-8 TGTGCCAGCAGCTTAGGGCTAGCGGGGATATTCAATGAGCAGTTCTTC CASSLGLAGIFNEQFF
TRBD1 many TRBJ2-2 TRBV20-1 TGCAGTGCTAGAGATCGGACAGGGGGCGGGAACACCGGGGAGCTGTTTTTT CSARDRTGGGNTGELFF
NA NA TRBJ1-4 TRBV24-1 TGTGCCACCAGTGATTCCGATCCCAGCGGCGAAAAACTGTTTTTT CATSDSDPSGEKLFF
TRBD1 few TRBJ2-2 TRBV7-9 TGTGCCAGCAGCTCGGACAGGGGAATCGCCGGGGAGCTGTTTTTT CASSSDRGIAGELFF
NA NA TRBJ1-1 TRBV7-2 TGTGCCAGCAGCCCCTCAAGGACTCAAATGAACACTGAAGCTTTCTTT CASSPSRTQMNTEAFF
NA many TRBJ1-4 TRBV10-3 TGTGCCATCAGTAGGGCCAATAATGAAAAACTGTTTTTT CAISRANNEKLFF
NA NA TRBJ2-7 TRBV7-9 TGTGCCAGCAGCTCCCCGGCAGGCCTGCAGGACGAGCAGTACTTC CASSSPAGLQDEQYF
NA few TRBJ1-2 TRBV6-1 TGTGCCAGCAGCCCCGAAGCGTACAGGCTTGCGGGAGGCTACACCTTC CASSPEAYRLAGGYTF
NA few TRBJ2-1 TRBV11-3 TGTGCCAGCAGCTCTTATTCGGACAGCCCCAATGAGCAGTTCTTC CASSSYSDSPNEQFF
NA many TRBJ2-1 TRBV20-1 TGCAGTGCGCAGGCCCCCGGGAGTAAAAATGAGCAGTTCTTC CSAQAPGSKNEQFF
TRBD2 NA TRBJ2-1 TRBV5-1 TGCGCCAGCAGCTCCTTAGCGGGGAACTATTACAATGAGCAGTTCTTC CASSSLAGNYYNEQFF